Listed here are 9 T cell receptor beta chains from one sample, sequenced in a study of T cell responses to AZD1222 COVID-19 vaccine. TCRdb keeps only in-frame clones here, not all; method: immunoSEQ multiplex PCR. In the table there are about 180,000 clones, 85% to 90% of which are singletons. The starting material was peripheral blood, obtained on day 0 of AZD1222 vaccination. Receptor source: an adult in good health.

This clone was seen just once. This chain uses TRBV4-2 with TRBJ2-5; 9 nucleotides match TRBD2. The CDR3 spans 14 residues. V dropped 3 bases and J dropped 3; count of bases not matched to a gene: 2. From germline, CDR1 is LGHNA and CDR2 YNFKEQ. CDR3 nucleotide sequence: TGTGCCAGCAGCCACGCGGGGGGGGAAGAGACCCAGTACTTC. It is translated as CASSHAGGEETQYF.

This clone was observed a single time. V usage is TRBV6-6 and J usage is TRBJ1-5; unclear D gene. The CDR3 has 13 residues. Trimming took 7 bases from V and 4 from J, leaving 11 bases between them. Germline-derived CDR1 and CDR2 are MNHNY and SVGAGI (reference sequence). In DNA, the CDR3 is TGTGCCAGCACCCCGAGGGAGAATCAGCCCCAGCATTTT. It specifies CASTPRENQPQHF.

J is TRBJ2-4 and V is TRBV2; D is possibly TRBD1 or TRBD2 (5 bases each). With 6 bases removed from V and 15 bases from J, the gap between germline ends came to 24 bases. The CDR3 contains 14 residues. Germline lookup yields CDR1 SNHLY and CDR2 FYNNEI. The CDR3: CASRNAATPGRGYF. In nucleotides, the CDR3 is TGTGCCAGCAGGAACGCAGCCACCCCGGGACGCGGGTACTTC.

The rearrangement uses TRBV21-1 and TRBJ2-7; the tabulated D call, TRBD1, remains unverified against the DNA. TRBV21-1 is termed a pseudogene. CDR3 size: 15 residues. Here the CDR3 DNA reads TGTGCCAGCAGCAAAGACGAGACAGACGAATACGAGCAGTACTTC. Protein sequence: CASSKDETDEYEQYF.

The CDR3 loop reads CASSVEPGHNEQFF. The DNA of the CDR3 is TGTGCCAGCAGCGTAGAACCAGGGCACAATGAGCAGTTCTTC. The V and J genes are TRBV9 and TRBJ2-1; weak D call: TRBD1 (5 bases). This CDR3 region has 14 residues. Trimming stripped 0 bases from V and 5 bases from J, with 9 bases between. Germline V gene lookup returns CDR1 SGDLS and CDR2 YYNGEE.

The CDR3 region is CASSEASAGKTFYNSPLHF. Here the CDR3 DNA reads TGTGCCAGCAGTGAAGCGTCCGCCGGGAAAACCTTCTATAATTCACCCCTCCACTTT. The genes are TRBV6-1 and TRBJ1-6; D is uncertain. CDR3 length: 19 amino acids. Germline V CDR1 and CDR2: MNHNS, SASEGT. V was clipped by 0 bases and J by 3 bases, with 18 bases between them.

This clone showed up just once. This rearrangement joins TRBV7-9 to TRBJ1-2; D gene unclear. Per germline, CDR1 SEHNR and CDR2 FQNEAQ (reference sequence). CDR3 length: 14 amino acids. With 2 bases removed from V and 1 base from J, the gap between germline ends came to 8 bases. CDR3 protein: CASSLTRVNYGYTF. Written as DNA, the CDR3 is TGTGCCAGCAGCTTAACGCGGGTTAACTATGGCTACACCTTC.

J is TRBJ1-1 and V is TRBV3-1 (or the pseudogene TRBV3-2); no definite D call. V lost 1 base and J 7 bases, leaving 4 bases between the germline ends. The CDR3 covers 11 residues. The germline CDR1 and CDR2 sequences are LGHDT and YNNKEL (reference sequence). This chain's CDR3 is CASSQVGEAFF. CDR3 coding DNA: TGTGCCAGCAGCCAAGTAGGTGAAGCTTTCTTT.

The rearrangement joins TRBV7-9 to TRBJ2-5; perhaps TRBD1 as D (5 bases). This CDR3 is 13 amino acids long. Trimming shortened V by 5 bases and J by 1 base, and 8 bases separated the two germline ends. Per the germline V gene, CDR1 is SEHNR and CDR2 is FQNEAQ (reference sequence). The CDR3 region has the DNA TGTGCCAGCAGCCCCAGGGCCCAAGAGACCCAGTACTTC. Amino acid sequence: CASSPRAQETQYF.